The entry below describes one TCR beta chain. The method was immunoSEQ multiplex PCR; TCRdb's version includes in-frame clones alone and lacks a portion of them. The sample contains over 130,000 clones, 76% of which appear only once. The germline CDR1 and CDR2 sequences are LNHDA and SQIVND (reference sequence). CDR3 size: 14 residues. V dropped 4 bases and J dropped 1 base, with 7 bases sitting between them. This sample is part of a study of blood T cell repertoires in COVID-19. The TCR sequence derives from a woman older than 75 with active or convalescent COVID-19. The rearrangement uses TRBV19 and TRBJ1-4, with D possibly TRBD1 on 5 matching bases. Sample: peripheral blood. CDR3 nucleotide sequence: TGTGCCAGTAGTAGGAGGGGAACTAATGAAAAACTGTTTTTT. Translated, it gives CASSRRGTNEKLFF.